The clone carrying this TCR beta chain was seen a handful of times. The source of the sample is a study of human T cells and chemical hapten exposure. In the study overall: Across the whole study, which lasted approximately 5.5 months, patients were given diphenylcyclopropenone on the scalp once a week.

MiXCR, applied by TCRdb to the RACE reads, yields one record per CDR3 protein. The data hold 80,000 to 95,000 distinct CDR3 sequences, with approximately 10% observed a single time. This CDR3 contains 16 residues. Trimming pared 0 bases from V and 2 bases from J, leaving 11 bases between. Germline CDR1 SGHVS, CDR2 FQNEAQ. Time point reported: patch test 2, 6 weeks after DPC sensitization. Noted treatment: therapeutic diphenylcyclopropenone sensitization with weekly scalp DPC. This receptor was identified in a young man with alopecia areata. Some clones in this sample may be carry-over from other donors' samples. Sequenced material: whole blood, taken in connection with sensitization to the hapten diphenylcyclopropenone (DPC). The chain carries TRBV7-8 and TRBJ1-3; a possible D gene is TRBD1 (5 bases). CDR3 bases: TGTGCCAGCAGCTTAGCGGCATCAGGGACTGGAAACACCATATATTTT. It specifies CASSLAASGTGNTIYF.